What follows are 24 T cell receptor beta chains derived from one specimen sequenced in a study of cytomegalovirus exposure and HLA in healthy donors. PCR used 60 Vbeta primers and 13 Jbeta primers. Using immunoSEQ multiplex PCR, the repertoire was profiled, and TCRdb retains in-frame clones only, with some absent. The repertoire holds 200,000 to 250,000 clones, with roughly 90% as singletons. The sample was PBMCs. The receptors originated from a woman aged 18-35 years in good health and CMV-seronegative.

The rearrangement uses TRBV5-4 and TRBJ2-5, with D perhaps matching TRBD2 (7 bases). The J call is in doubt because the DNA end fits TRBJ2-7 better. This CDR3 spans 15 amino acids. CDR1 is SGHNT and CDR2 is YYREEE in the germline V gene (reference sequence). The CDR3 sequence: CASSPSPGGSDEQYF. Here the CDR3 DNA reads TGTGCCAGCTCACCCTCCCCGGGGGGCAGCGACGAGCAGTACTTC.

The chain is built from TRBV12-1 and TRBJ2-1; the listed D gene, TRBD2, was not tested against the DNA. TRBV12-1 has pseudogene status. The CDR3 is made up of 16 amino acids. CDR3 nucleotides: TGTGCCAGCAGCCCGTTTAGCGGGAGGGGGTACAATGAGCAGTTCTTC. Translated, it gives CASSPFSGRGYNEQFF.

The chain couples TRBV5-8 to TRBJ2-5; the match to TRBD1 covers 8 bases. This CDR3 has 16 amino acids. V lost 4 bases, J lost 2 bases, and 10 bases stayed unmatched. The V gene's germline CDR1 is SGHTS and CDR2 YDEGEE. The CDR3 is CASSPGTGNYQETQYF. The CDR3 DNA reads TGTGCCAGCAGCCCAGGGACAGGAAATTATCAAGAGACCCAGTACTTC.

V gene TRBV6-1 combines with J gene TRBJ2-3, with TRBD1 as a possible D gene (6 bases). The CDR3 has 14 amino acids. Germline V gene data show CDR1 as MNHNS and CDR2 as SASEGT. The V end lost 6 bases, the J end lost 8 bases, and 18 bases lay between the germline ends. The CDR3 DNA reads as TGTGCCAGCAGAAAGACAGGTTTTGGAGGTACGCAGTATTTT. Amino acids: CASRKTGFGGTQYF.

The gene calls are TRBV5-4 and TRBJ2-5; 9 nucleotides line up with TRBD2. The CDR3 length is 15 residues. Germline V CDR1 and CDR2: SGHNT, YYREEE (reference sequence). The V gene end was trimmed by 3 bases and the J gene end by 3 bases; junction bases not matched to a gene: 6. Here the CDR3 DNA reads TGTGCCAGCAGCTCCCCTAGCGGGACAAAAGAGACCCAGTACTTC. It codes for CASSSPSGTKETQYF.

This clone has only a few counts. The rearrangement links TRBV30 to TRBJ2-1; 16 bases are shared with TRBD2. The CDR3 covers 16 residues. Germline CDR1 GTSNPN, CDR2 SVGIG (reference sequence). Trimming removed 2 bases from V and 8 bases from J; junction bases left unmatched: 6. DNA of the CDR3: TGTGCCTGGAGTCGGGGACTAGCGGGAGGGATAGATGAGCAGTTCTTC. Its protein product is CAWSRGLAGGIDEQFF.

V is TRBV27 and J is TRBJ1-5; 7 nucleotides line up with TRBD1. CDR3 length: 16 amino acids. Germline CDR1 reads MNHEY; CDR2 reads SMNVEV (reference sequence). J was trimmed by 2 bases and V by 3 bases; bases with no gene match: 7. The CDR3: CASSFPRDSRNQPQHF. CDR3 bases: TGTGCCAGCAGTTTCCCCCGGGACAGCCGCAATCAGCCCCAGCATTTT.

This clone appeared once. This chain joins TRBV4-1 and TRBJ1-2, with unresolved D. Germline CDR1 MGHRA, CDR2 YSYEKL. V lost 0 bases and J 13 bases, leaving 15 bases between the germline ends. The CDR3 length is 13 residues. The chain's CDR3 is CASSQELFRVCTF. Here the CDR3 DNA reads TGCGCCAGCAGCCAAGAACTTTTTCGAGTTTGCACCTTC.

The V gene is TRBV2, the J gene TRBJ2-3; 13 bases are shared with TRBD2. V was pared by 11 bases and J by 3 bases, with 8 bases of the junction left unmatched. The CDR3 is 15 amino acids. The V gene's germline CDR1 is SNHLY and CDR2 FYNNEI. The CDR3 is CAGSRTSGGTDTQYF. The CDR3 DNA reads TGTGCCGGGAGTCGGACTAGCGGGGGTACAGATACGCAGTATTTT.

This chain links TRBV6-6 with TRBJ1-1; no definite D call. The CDR3 is 14 amino acids. Trimming stripped 0 bases from V and 4 bases from J, with 9 bases between. Germline CDR1 reads MNHNY; CDR2 reads SVGAGI (reference sequence). The CDR3 protein is CASSYSIRVTEAFF. Here the CDR3 DNA reads TGTGCCAGCAGTTACTCGATTCGGGTCACTGAAGCTTTCTTT.

This chain joins TRBV6-1 and TRBJ1-2, with 7 bases aligning to TRBD1. This CDR3 region has 15 residues. CDR1 is MNHNS and CDR2 is SASEGT in the germline V gene. Trimming at V came to 4 bases and at J to 4 bases, leaving 9 bases not matched to a gene. The CDR3 loop reads CASSASRGTVYGYTF. Here the CDR3 DNA reads TGTGCCAGCAGTGCCTCAAGAGGGACAGTCTATGGCTACACCTTC.

The CDR3: CASSPAVQTGELFF. Here the CDR3 DNA reads TGTGCCAGCTCACCAGCGGTCCAGACCGGGGAGCTGTTTTTT. V gene TRBV18 combines with J gene TRBJ2-2; D is unresolved. CDR3 length equals 14 residues. Trimming removed 2 bases at V and 5 bases at J, with 9 bases between. Germline CDR1 is KGHSH and CDR2 is LQKENI.

In its sample, this clone was seen once. The chain couples TRBV5-1 to TRBJ2-1, with D unresolved. This CDR3 contains 16 residues. Germline V lookup: CDR1 SGHRS, CDR2 YFSETQ. Trimming pared 0 bases from V and 8 bases from J, leaving 18 bases between. The DNA of the CDR3 is TGCGCCAGCAGCTTGGCTAAGGAGCTCGAGTCCGATGAGCAGTTCTTC. Amino acids: CASSLAKELESDEQFF.

The table lists this clone with a count of one. The V gene is TRBV6-5, the J gene TRBJ1-3, with 8 bases aligning to TRBD1. V lost 6 bases, J lost 7 bases, and 11 bases stayed unmatched. The CDR3 contains 15 residues. The V gene's germline CDR1 is MNHEY and CDR2 SVGAGI. The CDR3 bases are TGTGCCAGCAGCCTCAGACAGGGGAGAGGGAACACCATATATTTT. Translating it yields CASSLRQGRGNTIYF.

This rearrangement joins TRBV4-1 to TRBJ1-3; D remains ambiguous. Trimming removed 2 bases from V and 0 bases from J, with 5 bases in between. The germline V gene encodes CDR1 MGHRA and CDR2 YSYEKL. The CDR3 loop spans 14 amino acids. This chain's CDR3 is CASSQLRSGNTIYF. The CDR3 DNA is TGCGCCAGCAGCCAACTCCGCTCTGGAAACACCATATATTTT.

The chain combines TRBV5-1 with TRBJ1-5, with 10 positions matching TRBD1. Germline V gives CDR1 SGHRS, CDR2 YFSETQ. Trimming cost V 0 bases and J 1 base; bases outside gene matches: 10. The CDR3 is made up of 19 amino acids. The CDR3 is CASSLGTPGTGVSNQPQHF. The CDR3 region has the DNA TGCGCCAGCAGCTTGGGGACCCCCGGGACAGGGGTAAGCAATCAGCCCCAGCATTTT.

This clone appeared once. The V gene is TRBV9, the J gene TRBJ2-7; 8 bases are a match to TRBD2. Germline V gene lookup returns CDR1 SGDLS and CDR2 YYNGEE. The V segment lost 0 bases and the J segment 6 bases; nucleotides outside the gene matches: 8. The CDR3 has 15 amino acids. This chain's CDR3 is CASSVGQAGALEQYF. In nucleotides, the CDR3 is TGTGCCAGCAGCGTAGGTCAAGCGGGGGCCCTCGAGCAGTACTTC.

This rearrangement joins TRBV4-1 to TRBJ2-1; 13 nucleotides line up with TRBD2. The germline V gene encodes CDR1 MGHRA and CDR2 YSYEKL. V dropped 1 base and J dropped 4; count of bases not matched to a gene: 13. This CDR3 spans 20 amino acids. CDR3 nucleotides: TGCGCCAGCAGCCAAGGTGCCCTGACTAGCGGGGGGTCTCATTACAATGAGCAGTTCTTC. Protein: CASSQGALTSGGSHYNEQFF.

The chain couples TRBV30 to TRBJ2-1; TRBD2 might be the D (5 bases). V was clipped by 3 bases and J by 10 bases, with 10 bases between them. This CDR3 spans 11 amino acids. Germline-derived CDR1 and CDR2 are GTSNPN and SVGIG (reference sequence). CDR3 in amino acids: CAWSPVAEQFF. In nucleotides, the CDR3 is TGTGCCTGGAGCCCGGTAGCGGAGCAGTTCTTC.

This chain joins TRBV5-5 and TRBJ1-1; D remains ambiguous. Germline CDR1 SGHKS, CDR2 YYEKEE (reference sequence). V lost 3 bases and J 2 bases, leaving 8 bases between the germline ends. CDR3 length equals 13 residues. CDR3 DNA sequence: TGTGCCAGCAGCTCCCCGTCCAACACTGAAGCTTTCTTT. Translation gives CASSSPSNTEAFF.

This chain joins TRBV27 and TRBJ2-1, with 9 bases that match TRBD2. Germline V gene lookup returns CDR1 MNHEY and CDR2 SMNVEV (reference sequence). The V gene end was trimmed by 8 bases and the J gene end by 6 bases; junction bases not matched to a gene: 5. The CDR3 is made up of 13 amino acids. CDR3 DNA: TGTGCCAGCGGGACTAGCCCCCGCAATGAGCAGTTCTTC. It yields the protein CASGTSPRNEQFF.

This sequence joins TRBV7-8 and TRBJ2-7; D is perhaps TRBD2 (5 bases). CDR1 and CDR2 (germline): SGHVS, FQNEAQ. V lost 1 base, J lost 2 bases, and 18 bases lay in between. CDR3 size: 17 residues. Written as DNA, the CDR3 is TGTGCCAGCAGCTTAGGTTCGGGATACCTCGGCACCTACGAGCAGTACTTC. The encoded protein is CASSLGSGYLGTYEQYF.

The CDR3 is CASSVVSSRNEQFF. The CDR3 DNA is TGTGCCAGCAGCGTAGTATCTTCGAGGAATGAGCAGTTCTTC. The chain recombines TRBV9 with TRBJ2-1; no definite D call. Germline V gene sequence: CDR1 SGDLS, CDR2 YYNGEE. CDR3 length equals 14 residues. V lost 0 bases to trimming and J lost 7 bases, with 11 bases between them.

This chain joins TRBV27 and TRBJ1-5; 9 bases map to TRBD1. The germline gives CDR1 MNHEY, CDR2 SMNVEV (reference sequence). The CDR3 runs 17 residues. The J segment lost 6 bases and the V segment lost 2 bases, leaving 11 bases of the junction unmatched. The CDR3 sequence is CASSLGTGTGRLQPQHF. DNA of the CDR3: TGTGCCAGCAGTTTAGGGACAGGGACAGGCCGCCTTCAGCCCCAGCATTTT.